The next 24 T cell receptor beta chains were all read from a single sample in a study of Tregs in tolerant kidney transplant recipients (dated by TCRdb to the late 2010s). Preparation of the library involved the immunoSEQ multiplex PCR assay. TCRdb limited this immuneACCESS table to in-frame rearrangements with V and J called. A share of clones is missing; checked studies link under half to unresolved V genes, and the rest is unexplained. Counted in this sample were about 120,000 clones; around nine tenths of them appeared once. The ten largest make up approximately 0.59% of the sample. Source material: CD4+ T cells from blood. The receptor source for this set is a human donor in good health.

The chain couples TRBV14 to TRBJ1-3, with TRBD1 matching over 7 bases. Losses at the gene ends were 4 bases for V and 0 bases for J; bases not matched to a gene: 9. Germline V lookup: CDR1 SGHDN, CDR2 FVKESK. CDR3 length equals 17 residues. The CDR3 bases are TGTGCCAGCAGCCTCCGACAGGGTTTGATCTCTGGAAACACCATATATTTT. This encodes CASSLRQGLISGNTIYF. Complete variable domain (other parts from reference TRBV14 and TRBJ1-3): EAGVTQFPSHSVIEKGQTVTLRCDPISGHDNLYWYRRVMGKEIKFLLHFVKESKQDESGMPNNRFLAERTGGTYSTLKVQPAELEDSGVYFCASSLRQGLISGNTIYFGEGSWLTVV.

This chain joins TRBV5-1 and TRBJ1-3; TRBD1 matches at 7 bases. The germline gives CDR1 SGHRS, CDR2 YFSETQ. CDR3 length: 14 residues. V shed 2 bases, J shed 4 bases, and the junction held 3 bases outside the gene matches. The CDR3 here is CASSLGTEGNTIYF. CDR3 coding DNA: TGCGCCAGCAGCTTAGGGACAGAAGGAAACACCATATATTTT.

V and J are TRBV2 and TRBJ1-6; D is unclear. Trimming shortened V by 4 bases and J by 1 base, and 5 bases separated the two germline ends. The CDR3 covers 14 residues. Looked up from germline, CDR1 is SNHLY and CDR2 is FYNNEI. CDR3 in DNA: TGTGCCAGCAGTGTGGGTTCCTATAATTCACCCCTCCACTTT. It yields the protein CASSVGSYNSPLHF.

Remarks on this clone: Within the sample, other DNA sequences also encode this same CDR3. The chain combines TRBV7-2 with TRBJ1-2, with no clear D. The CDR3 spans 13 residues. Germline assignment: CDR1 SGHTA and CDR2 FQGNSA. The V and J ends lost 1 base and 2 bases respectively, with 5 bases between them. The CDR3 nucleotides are TGTGCCAGCAGCTTAGGGCAAAACTATGGCTACACCTTC. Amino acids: CASSLGQNYGYTF.

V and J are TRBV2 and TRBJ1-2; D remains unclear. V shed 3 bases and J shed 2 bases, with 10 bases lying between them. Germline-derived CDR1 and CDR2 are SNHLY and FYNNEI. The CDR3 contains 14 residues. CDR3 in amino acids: CASSDEAGNYGYTF. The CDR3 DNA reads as TGTGCCAGCAGTGATGAGGCCGGGAACTATGGCTACACCTTC.

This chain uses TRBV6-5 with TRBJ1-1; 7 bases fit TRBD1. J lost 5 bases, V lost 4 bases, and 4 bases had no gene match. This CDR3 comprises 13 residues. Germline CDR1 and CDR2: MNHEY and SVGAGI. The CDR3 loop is CASSFVDRTEAFF. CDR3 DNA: TGTGCCAGCAGTTTCGTGGACAGGACTGAAGCTTTCTTT.

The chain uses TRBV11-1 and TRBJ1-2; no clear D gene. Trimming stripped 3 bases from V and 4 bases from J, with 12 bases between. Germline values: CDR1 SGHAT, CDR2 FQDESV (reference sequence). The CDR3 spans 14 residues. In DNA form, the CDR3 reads TGTGCCAGCAGCTTTCAGGAGGACGGCTATGGCTACACCTTC. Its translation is CASSFQEDGYGYTF.

CDR3 sequence: CASSLRARGDADTQYF. The CDR3, as DNA: TGTGCCAGCAGCTTACGCGCTAGAGGAGATGCAGATACGCAGTATTTT. This chain links TRBV5-4 with TRBJ2-3; no definite D call. Germline V gives CDR1 SGHNT, CDR2 YYREEE (reference sequence). Trimming removed 2 bases at V and 4 bases at J, with 17 bases between. There are 16 residues in the CDR3.

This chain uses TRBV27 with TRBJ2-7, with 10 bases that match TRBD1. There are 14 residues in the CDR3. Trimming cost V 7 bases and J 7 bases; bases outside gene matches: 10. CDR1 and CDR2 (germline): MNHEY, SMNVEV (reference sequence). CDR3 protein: CASTSRQGAREQYF. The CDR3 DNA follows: TGTGCCAGCACTTCGCGACAGGGGGCGCGGGAGCAGTACTTC.

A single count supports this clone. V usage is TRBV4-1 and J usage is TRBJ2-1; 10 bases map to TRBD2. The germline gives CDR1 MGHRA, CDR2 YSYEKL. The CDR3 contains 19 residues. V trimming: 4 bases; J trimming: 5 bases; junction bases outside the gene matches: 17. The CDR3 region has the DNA TGCGCCAGCAGCCTCCTAGGAGGAAGCGGGAGGGCCTGGGACAATGAGCAGTTCTTC. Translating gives CASSLLGGSGRAWDNEQFF.

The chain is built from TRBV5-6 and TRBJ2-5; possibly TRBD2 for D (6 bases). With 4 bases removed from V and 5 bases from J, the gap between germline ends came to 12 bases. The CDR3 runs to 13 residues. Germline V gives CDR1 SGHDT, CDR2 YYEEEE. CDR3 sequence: CASSAMGGETQYF. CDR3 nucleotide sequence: TGTGCCAGCAGCGCTATGGGAGGTGAGACCCAGTACTTC.

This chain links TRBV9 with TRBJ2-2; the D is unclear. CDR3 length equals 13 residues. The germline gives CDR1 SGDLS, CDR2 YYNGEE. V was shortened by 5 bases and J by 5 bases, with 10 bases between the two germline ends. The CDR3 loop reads CASRTLETGELFF. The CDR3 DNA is TGTGCCAGCAGGACCCTAGAGACCGGGGAGCTGTTTTTT.

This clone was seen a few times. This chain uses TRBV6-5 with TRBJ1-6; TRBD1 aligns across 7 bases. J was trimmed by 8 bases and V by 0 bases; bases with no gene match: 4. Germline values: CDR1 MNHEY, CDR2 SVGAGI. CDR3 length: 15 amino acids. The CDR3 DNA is TGTGCCAGCAGTTACTCGAACAGGGGCTATTCACCCCTCCACTTT. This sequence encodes CASSYSNRGYSPLHF.

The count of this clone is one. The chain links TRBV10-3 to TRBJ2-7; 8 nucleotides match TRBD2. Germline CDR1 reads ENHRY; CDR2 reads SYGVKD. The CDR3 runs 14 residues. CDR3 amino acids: CAAGGLGGSYEQYF. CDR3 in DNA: TGTGCTGCGGGGGGCCTTGGAGGTTCGTACGAGCAGTACTTC.

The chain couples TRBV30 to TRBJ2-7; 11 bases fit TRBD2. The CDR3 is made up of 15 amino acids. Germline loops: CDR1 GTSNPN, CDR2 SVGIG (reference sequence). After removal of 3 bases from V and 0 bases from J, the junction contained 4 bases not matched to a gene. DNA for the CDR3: TGTGCCTGGAGATTAGCGGGGGGGAGCTCCTACGAGCAGTACTTC. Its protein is CAWRLAGGSSYEQYF.

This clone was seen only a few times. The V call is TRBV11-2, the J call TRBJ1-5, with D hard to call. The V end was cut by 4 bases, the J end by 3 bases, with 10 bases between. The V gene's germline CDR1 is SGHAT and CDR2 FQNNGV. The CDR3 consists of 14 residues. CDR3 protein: CASSSRGSNQPQHF. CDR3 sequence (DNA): TGTGCCAGCAGCTCCCGAGGTTCCAATCAGCCCCAGCATTTT.

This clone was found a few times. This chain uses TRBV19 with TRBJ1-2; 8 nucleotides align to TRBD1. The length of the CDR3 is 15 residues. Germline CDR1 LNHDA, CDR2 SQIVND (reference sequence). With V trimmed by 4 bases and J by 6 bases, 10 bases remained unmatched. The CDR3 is CASSTRTGKYNGYTF. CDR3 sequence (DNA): TGTGCCAGTAGTACCCGGACAGGGAAATACAATGGCTACACCTTC.

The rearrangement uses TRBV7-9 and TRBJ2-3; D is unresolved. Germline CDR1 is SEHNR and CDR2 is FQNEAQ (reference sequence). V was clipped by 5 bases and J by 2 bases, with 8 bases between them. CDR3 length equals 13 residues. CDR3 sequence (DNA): TGTGCCAGCAGCCCCCCCGCCACAGATACGCAGTATTTT. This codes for CASSPPATDTQYF.

The chain's CDR3 is CASSSGLVSDTQYF. CDR3 nucleotides: TGTGCCAGCAGCTCGGGACTAGTCTCAGATACGCAGTATTTT. The rearrangement uses TRBV11-2 and TRBJ2-3; 8 bases are shared with TRBD2. Germline V CDR1 and CDR2: SGHAT, FQNNGV. With 4 bases clipped from V and 4 bases from J, the junction kept 4 bases outside the gene matches. The CDR3 is 14 residues long.

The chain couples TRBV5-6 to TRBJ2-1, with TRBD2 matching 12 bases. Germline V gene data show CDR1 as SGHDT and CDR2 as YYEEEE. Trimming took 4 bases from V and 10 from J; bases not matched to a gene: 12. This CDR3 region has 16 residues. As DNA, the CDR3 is TGTGCCAGCAGCAAAGCTAGCGGGAGGGCTTCAAGGGAGCAGTTCTTC. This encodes CASSKASGRASREQFF. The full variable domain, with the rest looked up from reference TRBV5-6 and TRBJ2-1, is DAGVTQSPTHLIKTRGQQVTLRCSPKSGHDTVSWYQQALGQGPQFIFQYYEEEERQRGNFPDRFSGHQFPNYSSELNVNALLLGDSALYLCASSKASGRASREQFFGPGTRLTVL.

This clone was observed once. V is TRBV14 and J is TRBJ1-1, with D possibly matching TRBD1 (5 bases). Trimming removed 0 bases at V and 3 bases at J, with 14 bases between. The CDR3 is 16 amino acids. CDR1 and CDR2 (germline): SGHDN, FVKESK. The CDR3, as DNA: TGTGCCAGCAGCCAAGATAGGCCCGTACAGGACACTGAAGCTTTCTTT. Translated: CASSQDRPVQDTEAFF.

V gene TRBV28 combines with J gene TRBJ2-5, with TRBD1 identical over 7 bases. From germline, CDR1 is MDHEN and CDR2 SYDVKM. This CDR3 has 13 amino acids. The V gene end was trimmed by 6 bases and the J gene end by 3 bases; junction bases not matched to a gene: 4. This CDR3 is CASSSGQEETQYF. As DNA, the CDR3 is TGTGCCAGCAGCTCCGGACAGGAAGAGACCCAGTACTTC.

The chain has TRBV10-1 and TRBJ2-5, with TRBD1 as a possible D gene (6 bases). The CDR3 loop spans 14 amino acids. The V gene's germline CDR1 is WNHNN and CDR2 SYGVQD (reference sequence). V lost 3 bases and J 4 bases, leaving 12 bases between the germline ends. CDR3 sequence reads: CASSDARGRETQYF. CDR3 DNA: TGCGCCAGCAGTGACGCCAGGGGCCGAGAGACCCAGTACTTC.

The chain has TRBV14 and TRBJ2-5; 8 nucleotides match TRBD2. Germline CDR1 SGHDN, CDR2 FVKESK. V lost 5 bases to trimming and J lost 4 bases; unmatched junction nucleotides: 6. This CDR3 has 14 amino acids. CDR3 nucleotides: TGTGCCAGCAGCGGGCCGGGAGGGGGAGAGACCCAGTACTTC. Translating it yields CASSGPGGGETQYF.